The 19 T cell receptor beta chains given below trace back to one sample, sequenced in a study of T cell changes during pregnancy in multiple sclerosis. Here immunoSEQ multiplex PCR was the method, and the copy in TCRdb shows in-frame clones only, minus some. The sample has 70,000 to 100,000 clones; almost 95% are singletons. Source: peripheral blood, taken in the third trimester of pregnancy. The origin of the receptors is a female donor with multiple sclerosis, enrolled in a pregnancy study.

The chain carries TRBV5-1 and TRBJ2-5, with 8 bases matching TRBD2. The V gene end was trimmed by 0 bases and the J gene end by 5 bases; junction bases not matched to a gene: 12. Germline lookup yields CDR1 SGHRS and CDR2 YFSETQ. The CDR3 sequence is 17 residues long. This chain's CDR3 is CASSLAMASGSMETQYF. DNA of the CDR3: TGCGCCAGCAGCTTGGCCATGGCCAGCGGGAGTATGGAGACCCAGTACTTC.

This clone appeared a few times. The chain recombines TRBV7-2 with TRBJ2-2; D might be TRBD1 (5 bases). The CDR3 sequence is 15 residues long. Looked up from germline, CDR1 is SGHTA and CDR2 is FQGNSA. The ends were cut back, 2 bases at V and 3 bases at J, with 10 bases in the middle. CDR3 sequence (DNA): TGTGCCAGCAGCTTAAGGACACTGGACACCGGGGAGCTGTTTTTT. This codes for CASSLRTLDTGELFF.

The chain employs TRBV6-1 and TRBJ2-7; D perhaps matches TRBD2 (6 bases). CDR1 and CDR2 from the germline V gene are MNHNS and SASEGT. The CDR3 has 16 residues. With 4 bases removed from V and 3 bases from J, the gap between germline ends came to 19 bases. The CDR3 reads CASSGESGTGVYEQYF. CDR3 bases: TGTGCCAGCAGTGGAGAGTCCGGGACTGGAGTCTACGAGCAGTACTTC.

This chain connects TRBV28 to TRBJ1-3, with 8 bases matching TRBD1. Germline CDR1 reads MDHEN; CDR2 reads SYDVKM. CDR3 length: 16 residues. Trimming cost V 2 bases and J 0 bases; bases outside gene matches: 3. CDR3 nucleotides: TGTGCCAGCAGTTTAAGGGACAGGCGCTCTGGAAACACCATATATTTT. This encodes CASSLRDRRSGNTIYF.

This clone was seen once. The chain recombines TRBV19 with TRBJ2-1, with 8 bases fitting TRBD2. The CDR3 runs 15 residues. Germline V gene sequence: CDR1 LNHDA, CDR2 SQIVND (reference sequence). The V gene end was trimmed by 6 bases and the J gene end by 4 bases; junction bases not matched to a gene: 8. CDR3 nucleotide sequence: TGTGCCAGTAGGAAGCGGGGGTCACCTTACAATGAGCAGTTCTTC. Protein sequence: CASRKRGSPYNEQFF.

The J gene is TRBJ1-2, the V gene TRBV20-1, with TRBD1 as a possible D gene (6 bases). The CDR3 runs to 11 residues. Germline CDR1 is DFQATT and CDR2 is SNEGSKA (reference sequence). V lost 4 bases and J 8 bases, leaving 11 bases between the germline ends. The chain's CDR3 is CSAIGGGGYTF. The CDR3, as DNA: TGCAGTGCTATCGGGGGGGGCGGCTACACCTTC.

The chain employs TRBV29-1 and TRBJ1-1; no firm D call. CDR3 size: 12 residues. The germline CDR1 and CDR2 sequences are SQVTM and ANQGSEA. Trimming removed 3 bases from V and 4 bases from J, with 9 bases in between. In DNA form, the CDR3 reads TGCAGCGTTGAGGCGGAGGCCACTGAAGCTTTCTTT. This translates into CSVEAEATEAFF.

J is TRBJ2-3 and V is TRBV7-9, with TRBD2 identical over 10 bases. Trimming at V came to 5 bases and at J to 7 bases, leaving 12 bases not matched to a gene. Germline V lookup: CDR1 SEHNR, CDR2 FQNEAQ (reference sequence). The CDR3 consists of 16 residues. As DNA, the CDR3 is TGTGCCAGCAGCCCGCGACGAGGGACTAGCGTATATACGCAGTATTTT. Amino acid sequence: CASSPRRGTSVYTQYF. Full variable domain (outside the CDR3, taken from reference TRBV7-9 and TRBJ2-3): DTGVSQNPRHKITKRGQNVTFRCDPISEHNRLYWYRQTLGQGPEFLTYFQNEAQLEKSRLLSDRFSAERPKGSFSTLEIQRTEQGDSAMYLCASSPRRGTSVYTQYFGPGTRLTVL.

This sequence joins TRBV20-1 and TRBJ2-3; D ambiguous. Germline V gives CDR1 DFQATT, CDR2 SNEGSKA (reference sequence). The CDR3 length is 11 residues. V was pared by 8 bases and J by 2 bases, with 8 bases between. The CDR3 protein is CSTKFTDTQYF. CDR3 sequence (DNA): TGCAGTACAAAATTCACAGATACGCAGTATTTT.

The genes are TRBV14 and TRBJ2-7, with a possible D match to TRBD1 (6 bases). The CDR3 covers 15 residues. V dropped 5 bases and J dropped 0 bases, with 14 bases sitting between them. Germline assignment: CDR1 SGHDN and CDR2 FVKESK. DNA of the CDR3: TGTGCCAGCAGCGTGGACAGCCCCTACTCCTACGAGCAGTACTTC. Translated, it gives CASSVDSPYSYEQYF. Based on the CDR3 plus reference TRBV14 and TRBJ2-7, the full variable domain is EAGVTQFPSHSVIEKGQTVTLRCDPISGHDNLYWYRRVMGKEIKFLLHFVKESKQDESGMPNNRFLAERTGGTYSTLKVQPAELEDSGVYFCASSVDSPYSYEQYFGPGTRLTVT.

The chain has TRBV7-2 and TRBJ2-7; 7 positions match TRBD2. Germline V CDR1 and CDR2: SGHTA, FQGNSA. V lost 1 base and J lost 2; bases outside the gene matches: 5. The CDR3 spans 15 residues. CDR3 region: CASSLGVGGAYEQYF. As DNA, the CDR3 is TGTGCCAGCAGCTTAGGGGTGGGAGGGGCCTACGAGCAGTACTTC.

This rearrangement joins TRBV5-6 to TRBJ1-2; TRBD1 agrees at 11 bases. CDR1 and CDR2 (germline): SGHDT, YYEEEE. The CDR3 is made up of 15 amino acids. V trimming: 4 bases; J trimming: 7 bases; junction bases outside the gene matches: 9. The CDR3 sequence: CASSPGTGGGRGYTF. The CDR3 nucleotides read TGTGCCAGCAGCCCCGGGACAGGGGGTGGTCGTGGCTACACCTTC.

The J gene is TRBJ2-2, the V gene TRBV28; weak D call: TRBD1 (6 bases). The CDR3 sequence is 16 residues long. V lost 5 bases and J lost 1, with 14 bases in between. Germline V gene sequence: CDR1 MDHEN, CDR2 SYDVKM. CDR3 residues: CASSPPPGQNTGELFF. The CDR3 DNA reads as TGTGCCAGCAGTCCCCCCCCGGGACAGAACACCGGGGAGCTGTTTTTT.

The rearrangement joins TRBV6-5 to TRBJ2-2; D is possibly TRBD2 (5 bases). The germline V gene encodes CDR1 MNHEY and CDR2 SVGAGI. The length of the CDR3 is 16 residues. Trimming pared 1 base from V and 6 bases from J, leaving 15 bases between. Written as DNA, the CDR3 is TGTGCCAGCAGTTACTTCCCCGCTACTAGTCCCGGGGAGCTGTTTTTT. It specifies CASSYFPATSPGELFF.

The chain joins TRBV5-1 to TRBJ2-7; 12 bases agree with TRBD2. CDR1 is SGHRS, CDR2 YFSETQ, per germline. The CDR3 is 17 residues long. Trimming took 2 bases from V and 0 from J; bases not matched to a gene: 6. The CDR3 sequence: CASSFGLAGPHSYEQYF. The CDR3 nucleotides read TGCGCCAGCAGCTTCGGACTAGCGGGACCCCACTCCTACGAGCAGTACTTC.

This clone has only one observation. CDR3 nucleotide sequence: TGTGCCAGCAGCCCCCCGACGGGTAATGAGCAGTTCTTC. This sequence encodes CASSPPTGNEQFF. The V gene is TRBV6-5, the J gene TRBJ2-1; unclear D gene. This CDR3 comprises 13 residues. V was clipped by 6 bases and J by 7 bases, with 13 bases between them. Germline V CDR1 and CDR2: MNHEY, SVGAGI.

The chain carries TRBV27 and TRBJ2-7; D is possibly TRBD2 (6 bases). V was trimmed by 6 bases and J by 2 bases, leaving 17 bases between them. The CDR3 has 15 amino acids. Germline-derived CDR1 and CDR2 are MNHEY and SMNVEV (reference sequence). The CDR3 DNA reads TGTGCCAGCAGAACCGGGACTGCAGTTACCTACGAGCAGTACTTC. Translated, it gives CASRTGTAVTYEQYF.

The chain joins TRBV6-1 to TRBJ2-3, with 7 bases aligning to TRBD1. Germline lookup yields CDR1 MNHNS and CDR2 SASEGT. V trimming: 3 bases; J trimming: 4 bases; junction bases outside the gene matches: 10. This CDR3 has 16 residues. This CDR3 reads CASSETPGGNADTQYF. The CDR3 coding sequence is TGTGCCAGCAGTGAGACTCCAGGGGGTAACGCAGATACGCAGTATTTT.

The chain recombines TRBV7-2 with TRBJ2-3, with TRBD2 matching 11 bases. In germline, CDR1 is SGHTA, CDR2 FQGNSA. This CDR3 region has 16 residues. Losses at the gene ends were 3 bases for V and 2 bases for J; bases not matched to a gene: 4. The CDR3 spells CASSFWTSGPTDTQYF. For the CDR3, the DNA is TGTGCCAGCAGCTTCTGGACTAGCGGGCCCACAGATACGCAGTATTTT.